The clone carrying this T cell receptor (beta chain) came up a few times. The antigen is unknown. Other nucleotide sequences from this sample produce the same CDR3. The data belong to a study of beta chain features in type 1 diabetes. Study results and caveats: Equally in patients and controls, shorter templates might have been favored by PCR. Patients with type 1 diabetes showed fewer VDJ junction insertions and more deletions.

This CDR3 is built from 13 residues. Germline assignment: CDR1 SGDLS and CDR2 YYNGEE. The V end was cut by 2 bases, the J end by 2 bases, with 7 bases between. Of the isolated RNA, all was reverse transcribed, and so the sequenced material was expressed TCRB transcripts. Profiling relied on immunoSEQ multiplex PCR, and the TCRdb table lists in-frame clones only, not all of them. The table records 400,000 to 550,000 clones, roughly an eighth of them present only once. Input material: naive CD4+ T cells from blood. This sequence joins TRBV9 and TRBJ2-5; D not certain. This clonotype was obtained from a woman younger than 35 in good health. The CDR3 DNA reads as TGTGCCAGCAGCGTTATCGATCAAGAGACCCAGTACTTC. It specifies CASSVIDQETQYF.